The clone carrying this TCR beta chain appeared a few times. The TCR beta CDR3 regions underwent amplification using RNA transcripts as the source. Using the HTBI primer set, a first-round RT-PCR was run on the TCR CDR3. TCRdb analysed the multiplex PCR reads with MiXCR anew, one entry per CDR3 protein. Here the sample spans more than 550,000 distinct CDR3 sequences, nearly 45% being singletons. Germline V gene lookup returns CDR1 MNHEY and CDR2 SVGAGI. Trimming took 2 bases from V and 1 from J, leaving 6 bases between them. CDR3 length equals 13 residues. This sample is drawn from a study of T cells in Graves' hyperthyroidism and ophthalmopathy.

The rearrangement links TRBV6-5 to TRBJ2-7, with D unresolved. This clonotype was sampled from an adult man with Graves' disease, either hyperthyroidism or ophthalmopathy (not recorded which). Specimen: peripheral blood or thyroid tissue (not recorded which). Here the CDR3 DNA reads TGTGCCAGCAGTTACACGGTATCCTACGAGCAGTACTTC. Protein product: CASSYTVSYEQYF.